The 30 T cell receptor beta chains below all came from one sample that was sequenced in a study of immune evolution from preneoplasia to lung adenocarcinoma. The protocol was immunoSEQ multiplex PCR, while the TCRdb copy is restricted to in-frame clones and leaves out a portion. The data contain approximately 6,900 clones, roughly 80% of them singletons. Sequenced input: FFPE adjacent normal lung tissue. These receptor sequences come from a person aged 65-85 years with lung adenocarcinoma.

The chain recombines TRBV6-1 with TRBJ1-2, with 7 bases lining up with TRBD1. The CDR3 sequence is 15 residues long. Per germline, CDR1 MNHNS and CDR2 SASEGT. V trimming: 2 bases; J trimming: 4 bases; junction bases outside the gene matches: 7. DNA for the CDR3: TGTGCCAGCAGTGAACGAATCGCAGGGGGCTATGGCTACACCTTC. Residues: CASSERIAGGYGYTF.

The chain is built from TRBV5-4 and TRBJ2-2; D uncertain. V lost 4 bases and J 6 bases, leaving 10 bases between the germline ends. CDR1 is SGHNT and CDR2 is YYREEE in the germline V gene (reference sequence). There are 13 residues in the CDR3. The CDR3 sequence is CASSQDEPGELFF. Written as DNA, the CDR3 is TGTGCCAGCAGCCAAGATGAGCCCGGGGAGCTGTTTTTT.

The genes are TRBV5-6 and TRBJ2-3; 13 bases fit TRBD2. There are 16 residues in the CDR3. The germline CDR1 and CDR2 sequences are SGHDT and YYEEEE. V lost 4 bases to trimming and J lost 6 bases; unmatched junction nucleotides: 8. The CDR3 nucleotides read TGTGCCAGCAGCCCTCGACTAGCGGGGGGTGACGATACGCAGTATTTT. Translated: CASSPRLAGGDDTQYF.

This chain uses TRBV28 with TRBJ1-1, with a tentative D call TRBD1 (6 bases). V dropped 7 bases and J dropped 1 base, with 19 bases sitting between them. Germline loops: CDR1 MDHEN, CDR2 SYDVKM. The CDR3 consists of 16 residues. The DNA of the CDR3 is TGTGCCAGCACCTCTGTGCGAGCGACAGGGAACACTGAAGCTTTCTTT. It yields the protein CASTSVRATGNTEAFF.

The chain recombines TRBV7-9 with TRBJ2-7; TRBD1 is a possible D gene (6 bases). Germline CDR1 is SEHNR and CDR2 is FQNEAQ (reference sequence). Trimming took 4 bases from V and 4 from J, leaving 20 bases between them. The CDR3 spans 16 residues. The CDR3: CASSSQPGQSRYEQYF. The CDR3 DNA follows: TGTGCCAGCAGCTCACAACCCGGACAGAGCCGATACGAGCAGTACTTC.

The gene calls are TRBV11-2 and TRBJ1-1; tentative D call: TRBD1 (5 bases). The CDR3 is made up of 14 amino acids. Trimming removed 3 bases from V and 3 bases from J, with 11 bases in between. The V gene's germline CDR1 is SGHAT and CDR2 FQNNGV. The DNA for the CDR3 is TGTGCCAGCAGCTTTCAGGGAGGAGACACTGAAGCTTTCTTT. Translating it yields CASSFQGGDTEAFF. Full variable domain (missing parts from reference TRBV11-2 and TRBJ1-1): EAGVAQSPRYKIIEKRQSVAFWCNPISGHATLYWYQQILGQGPKLLIQFQNNGVVDDSQLPKDRFSAERLKGVDSTLKIQPAKLEDSAVYLCASSFQGGDTEAFFGQGTRLTVV.

The genes are TRBV29-1 and TRBJ1-1, with D hard to call. V was trimmed by 1 base and J by 1 base, leaving 10 bases between them. Germline CDR1 is SQVTM and CDR2 is ANQGSEA. This CDR3 is built from 14 residues. The chain's CDR3 is CSVEGLNPNTEAFF. CDR3 DNA sequence: TGCAGCGTTGAAGGGTTAAACCCGAACACTGAAGCTTTCTTT.

This clone appeared a few times. The chain couples TRBV11-2 to TRBJ1-1; TRBD1 aligns across 8 bases. J lost 1 base, V lost 6 bases, and 7 bases had no gene match. Germline CDR1 SGHAT, CDR2 FQNNGV. CDR3 length: 15 residues. CDR3: CASSRTGIENTEAFF. DNA for the CDR3: TGTGCCAGCAGTCGGACAGGGATTGAGAACACTGAAGCTTTCTTT.

The gene calls are TRBV6-5 and TRBJ2-6, with D maybe TRBD2 (6 bases). The length of the CDR3 is 16 residues. Germline V lookup: CDR1 MNHEY, CDR2 SVGAGI. Trimming removed 4 bases at V and 2 bases at J, with 12 bases between. The CDR3 sequence: CASSSGREAGANVLTF. The CDR3 region has the DNA TGTGCCAGCAGTTCGGGCAGGGAGGCTGGGGCCAACGTCCTGACTTTC.

The chain recombines TRBV5-4 with TRBJ2-7; D is unclear. Per germline, CDR1 SGHNT and CDR2 YYREEE (reference sequence). V lost 0 bases and J lost 5, with 15 bases in between. CDR3 size: 15 residues. The CDR3 reads CASSLDLGVLDEQYF. The CDR3 nucleotides are TGTGCCAGCAGCTTGGATCTTGGGGTTCTCGACGAGCAGTACTTC.

The genes are TRBV30 and TRBJ1-1; 9 bases map to TRBD1. CDR1 is GTSNPN, CDR2 SVGIG, per germline (reference sequence). With 4 bases clipped from V and 5 bases from J, the junction kept 14 bases outside the gene matches. This CDR3 comprises 16 residues. The CDR3 here is CAWTAQGAVWRTEAFF. CDR3 DNA: TGTGCCTGGACAGCACAGGGGGCCGTTTGGAGGACTGAAGCTTTCTTT.

The CDR3 sequence is CASSPGTGSGQPQHF. The CDR3 DNA is TGTGCCAGCAGTCCCGGGACAGGGAGCGGTCAGCCCCAGCATTTT. The V call is TRBV6-1, the J call TRBJ1-5; 9 nucleotides align to TRBD1. This CDR3 has 15 residues. V was pared by 5 bases and J by 6 bases, with 8 bases of the junction left unmatched. Looked up from germline, CDR1 is MNHNS and CDR2 is SASEGT.

The chain uses TRBV6-1 and TRBJ1-4; weak D call: TRBD1 (5 bases). This CDR3 is built from 13 residues. Germline assignment: CDR1 MNHNS and CDR2 SASEGT. With 8 bases removed from V and 0 bases from J, the gap between germline ends came to 7 bases. CDR3 DNA: TGTGCCAGCGACAGTGCAACTAATGAAAAACTGTTTTTT. Protein sequence: CASDSATNEKLFF.

CDR3 sequence reads: CATSRGPRDQPQHF. The CDR3 DNA reads TGTGCCACCAGCAGAGGGCCCCGGGATCAGCCCCAGCATTTT. The V and J genes are TRBV15 and TRBJ1-5; unclear D gene. V gave up 1 base and J gave up 5 bases, with 9 bases separating them. CDR1 and CDR2 from the germline V gene are LNHNV and YYDKDF (reference sequence). This CDR3 spans 14 amino acids.

A note on this clone: One end of the junction does not line up with germline, which may come from a read error. Within the sample, other DNA sequences also encode this same CDR3. The chain links TRBV4-1 to TRBJ1-1, with D tentatively TRBD1 (5 bases). The CDR3 runs 16 residues. CDR1 MGHRA and CDR2 YSYEKL come from the germline V gene. DNA of the CDR3: TGCGCCAGCAGCCAGCCAGGGTGGGCCCCTAACACTGAAGCTTTTTTT. Amino acids: CASSQPGWAPNTEAFF.

The V and J genes are TRBV7-9 and TRBJ1-1; D remains ambiguous. The germline CDR1 and CDR2 sequences are SEHNR and FQNEAQ (reference sequence). This CDR3 spans 11 amino acids. The V and J ends lost 4 bases and 8 bases respectively, with 8 bases between them. This CDR3 reads CASSYQVEAFF. The CDR3 DNA reads TGTGCCAGCAGCTACCAGGTAGAAGCTTTCTTT.

This clone was counted once. This rearrangement joins TRBV5-8 to TRBJ1-5, with 8 bases fitting TRBD1. This CDR3 has 16 residues. The germline gives CDR1 SGHTS, CDR2 YDEGEE. Trimming removed 0 bases from V and 6 bases from J; junction bases left unmatched: 8. In DNA, the CDR3 is TGTGCCAGCAGCTTGGGGGACAGGATTATTAGTCAGCCCCAGCATTTT. Protein: CASSLGDRIISQPQHF.

This clone was seen more than once but under ten times. The rearrangement joins TRBV14 to TRBJ2-2; TRBD1 agrees at 7 bases. The length of the CDR3 is 16 residues. Germline V gene lookup returns CDR1 SGHDN and CDR2 FVKESK. The J segment lost 1 base and the V segment lost 5 bases, leaving 7 bases of the junction unmatched. The CDR3 is CASSKGRQGNTGELFF. The CDR3 DNA reads TGTGCCAGCAGCAAGGGGAGACAGGGGAACACCGGGGAGCTGTTTTTT.

The chain links TRBV6-1 to TRBJ1-4; the D gene is possibly TRBD1 (6 bases). Per germline, CDR1 MNHNS and CDR2 SASEGT. Trimming removed 5 bases from V and 0 bases from J, with 7 bases in between. The CDR3 length is 14 residues. The CDR3 protein is CASSRQATNEKLFF. The CDR3 DNA reads TGTGCCAGCAGTCGACAGGCAACTAATGAAAAACTGTTTTTT.

The J gene is TRBJ2-7, the V gene TRBV11-3, with D perhaps assigned TRBD1 or TRBD2 (5 bases each). V was shortened by 2 bases and J by 5 bases, with 13 bases between the two germline ends. The germline V gene encodes CDR1 SGHNT and CDR2 YENEEA. This CDR3 comprises 14 residues. The CDR3 DNA reads TGTGCCAGCAGCTTAAGGGACCAGCACCACGAGCAGTACTTC. Amino acid sequence: CASSLRDQHHEQYF. Together with reference TRBV11-3 and TRBJ2-7, the CDR3 gives the full variable domain: EAGVVQSPRYKIIEKKQPVAFWCNPISGHNTLYWYLQNLGQGPELLIRYENEEAVDDSQLPKDRFSAERLKGVDSTLKIQPAELGDSAVYLCASSLRDQHHEQYFGPGTRLTVT.

CDR3 bases: TGTGCCAGCAGCGTAGCCAAGCGGGGAACCTACAATGAGCAGTTCTTC. This sequence encodes CASSVAKRGTYNEQFF. This chain joins TRBV9 and TRBJ2-1, with 7 bases identical to TRBD2. V shed 0 bases, J shed 2 bases, and the junction held 5 bases outside the gene matches. Germline V lookup: CDR1 SGDLS, CDR2 YYNGEE. CDR3 length equals 16 residues.

This clone was counted only a few times. V and J are TRBV19 and TRBJ2-3; the D gene is possibly TRBD1 (5 bases). In germline, CDR1 is LNHDA, CDR2 SQIVND (reference sequence). V was trimmed by 1 base and J by 2 bases, leaving 7 bases between them. This CDR3 region has 14 residues. CDR3 coding DNA: TGTGCCAGTAGTATAGTGACAGACACAGATACGCAGTATTTT. Translated, it gives CASSIVTDTDTQYF.

In its sample, this clone was seen once. This chain connects TRBV27 to TRBJ2-2; D is perhaps TRBD2 (6 bases). Germline CDR1 and CDR2: MNHEY and SMNVEV (reference sequence). The ends were cut back, 6 bases at V and 4 bases at J, with 15 bases in the middle. CDR3 size: 15 residues. The CDR3 reads CASRTGDSITGELFF. In DNA, the CDR3 is TGTGCCAGCAGAACGGGGGACTCTATCACCGGGGAGCTGTTTTTT.

V gene TRBV7-8 combines with J gene TRBJ2-3; 8 nucleotides line up with TRBD2. Germline V gene data show CDR1 as SGHVS and CDR2 as FQNEAQ. The V segment lost 5 bases and the J segment 4 bases; nucleotides outside the gene matches: 11. The CDR3 totals 16 residues. This CDR3 reads CASSLNTGRGADTQYF. CDR3 bases: TGTGCCAGCAGCCTTAATACGGGGCGGGGGGCAGATACGCAGTATTTT.

This clone was seen a few times. V gene TRBV5-6 combines with J gene TRBJ2-1; TRBD1 or TRBD2 may be the D gene (6 bases each). V lost 7 bases, J lost 8 bases, and 16 bases lay in between. Germline V gives CDR1 SGHDT, CDR2 YYEEEE. CDR3 length equals 13 residues. The CDR3 spells CASGSIGGYEQFF. CDR3 in DNA: TGTGCCAGCGGATCAATAGGGGGGTATGAGCAGTTCTTC.

The V and J genes are TRBV6-5 and TRBJ1-6; 7 bases agree with TRBD1. CDR1 is MNHEY, CDR2 SVGAGI, per germline. The trim removed 4 bases at V and 9 bases at J, leaving 9 bases unmatched. The CDR3 has 15 residues. In DNA form, the CDR3 reads TGTGCCAGCAGTTCCCAGGGGGTTCTACGTTCACCCCTCCACTTT. Protein product: CASSSQGVLRSPLHF.

The chain links TRBV4-2 to TRBJ2-2; 12 nucleotides line up with TRBD2. With 3 bases clipped from V and 5 bases from J, the junction kept 10 bases outside the gene matches. The CDR3 runs 18 residues. Germline assignment: CDR1 LGHNA and CDR2 YNFKEQ. The CDR3 is CASSHPTTGTSGTGELFF. The CDR3 DNA reads as TGTGCCAGCAGCCATCCCACGACCGGGACTAGCGGGACCGGGGAGCTGTTTTTT.

The chain uses TRBV6-1 and TRBJ1-2; 7 bases map to TRBD1. Germline assignment: CDR1 MNHNS and CDR2 SASEGT. The CDR3 is 15 residues long. Trimming at V came to 2 bases and at J to 2 bases, leaving 5 bases not matched to a gene. CDR3 residues: CASSEYRQGNYGYTF. The CDR3 nucleotides are TGTGCCAGCAGTGAATACCGACAGGGCAACTATGGCTACACCTTC.

To note about this clone: A read error may produce the germline difference seen at one junction end. J is TRBJ1-2 and V is TRBV11-2, with D hard to call. This CDR3 is 17 amino acids long. Germline CDR1 SGHAT, CDR2 FQNNGV. In DNA, the CDR3 is TGTGCCAGCAGCCCGGGCGGGAGAGGAGGTCAAGACTATGGCTACATCTTC. Protein: CASSPGGRGGQDYGYIF. Combining the CDR3 with reference TRBV11-2 and TRBJ1-2 gives the whole variable domain EAGVAQSPRYKIIEKRQSVAFWCNPISGHATLYWYQQILGQGPKLLIQFQNNGVVDDSQLPKDRFSAERLKGVDSTLKIQPAKLEDSAVYLCASSPGGRGGQDYGYIFGSGTRLTVV.

The rearrangement joins TRBV4-2 to TRBJ1-2, with 8 positions matching TRBD1. The ends lost 3 bases at V and 2 bases at J; junction bases unmatched: 11. The germline CDR1 and CDR2 sequences are LGHNA and YNFKEQ. This CDR3 has 17 residues. The CDR3 DNA is TGTGCCAGCAGCCACCCCACCGGGACAGGTGAGAACTATGGCTACACCTTC. This gives the protein CASSHPTGTGENYGYTF.